Sequencing of this T cell receptor beta chain was carried out in a study of beta chain features in type 1 diabetes. Study findings and constraints: Healthy donors had naive, central memory and Treg TCRB repertoires that appeared less similar than those seen among patients. People with Type 1 diabetes carried modestly yet significantly shorter TCRB CDR3s in all four CD4+ subsets. Insertion counts at VDJ junctions were lower in type 1 diabetes patients, who also showed more deletions there.

CD45RO/CCR7/CD25/CD127/CD95/CD27 sorting isolated CD4+ naive, central memory, regulatory and stem cell-like memory cells. The authors reverse transcribed all of the isolated RNA, so sequencing captured expressed TCRB transcripts. Some clones are missing from TCRdb's copy, which holds only in-frame ones; the method was immunoSEQ multiplex PCR. The sample records 400,000 to 450,000 clones, about 15% being singletons. The CDR3 totals 16 residues. Trimming left V 0 bases short and J 7 bases short, with 15 bases between. Germline CDR1 LNHNV, CDR2 YYDKDF (reference sequence). With regard to this clone: Its matching antigen is unknown.

The J gene is TRBJ1-4, the V gene TRBV15; possible D gene TRBD1, 5 bases. The source material was naive CD4+ T cells from blood. This TCR came from a man aged 25-40 years in good health. In nucleotides, the CDR3 is TGTGCCACCAGCAGAGATTTGAGGGGTCTAGGTGAAAAACTGTTTTTT. Encoded protein: CATSRDLRGLGEKLFF.